This T cell receptor beta chain was identified in a study of shared clonotypes between healthy human individuals. CD8 cells classed as naive were CD45RO-negative and positively selected for CCR7, excluding terminally differentiated effector memory CD45RA+ cells. Of note for this clone: The antigen remains unidentified.

The data were produced by immunoSEQ multiplex PCR, yet TCRdb's version contains in-frame clones alone and is incomplete. The sample holds just over 2,000,000 clones, roughly 95% seen once. CDR3 length: 11 residues. Germline CDR1 is MNHEY and CDR2 is SVGAGI. Trimming took off 2 bases at V and 14 bases at J, with 10 bases between the two ends. Findings of the study overall: In contrast to clonotypes shared by all four donors, non-shared clonotypes had lower generation probabilities. Shared across a few donors were around 5% of the naive CD4 clonotypes. Blood was the only sampled material, and tissue repertoires likely differ.

The chain employs TRBV6-5 and TRBJ2-1; D not resolved. The sequence was collected from a man aged 18 to 29 in good health. Sequenced material: naive CD8+ T cells sorted from blood. CDR3 DNA sequence: TGTGCCAGCAGTTACGGCCAGGACGAGTTCTTC. It translates to CASSYGQDEFF.